This T cell receptor (beta chain) appears in the sequencing data of a study of early T cells in non-severe SARS-CoV-2 infection. TCRdb reprocessed the 5' RACE reads with MiXCR, giving one entry per CDR3 protein. The sample has about 83,000 distinct CDR3 sequences, about 10% seen once. This CDR3 is 14 amino acids long. CDR1 is SGDLS, CDR2 YYNGEE, per germline. The V and J ends lost 2 bases and 3 bases respectively, with 12 bases between them. There are a few counts of this clonotype. This rearrangement joins TRBV9 to TRBJ2-7; D not resolved. The source is an adult who was a healthcare worker with PCR-confirmed SARS-CoV-2 infection or an uninfected control (not recorded which). Sequenced here: whole blood, sampled at baseline. Here the CDR3 DNA reads TGTGCCAGCAGCGTTGGGGTATTTAGCTACGAGCAGTACTTC. Translation: CASSVGVFSYEQYF.